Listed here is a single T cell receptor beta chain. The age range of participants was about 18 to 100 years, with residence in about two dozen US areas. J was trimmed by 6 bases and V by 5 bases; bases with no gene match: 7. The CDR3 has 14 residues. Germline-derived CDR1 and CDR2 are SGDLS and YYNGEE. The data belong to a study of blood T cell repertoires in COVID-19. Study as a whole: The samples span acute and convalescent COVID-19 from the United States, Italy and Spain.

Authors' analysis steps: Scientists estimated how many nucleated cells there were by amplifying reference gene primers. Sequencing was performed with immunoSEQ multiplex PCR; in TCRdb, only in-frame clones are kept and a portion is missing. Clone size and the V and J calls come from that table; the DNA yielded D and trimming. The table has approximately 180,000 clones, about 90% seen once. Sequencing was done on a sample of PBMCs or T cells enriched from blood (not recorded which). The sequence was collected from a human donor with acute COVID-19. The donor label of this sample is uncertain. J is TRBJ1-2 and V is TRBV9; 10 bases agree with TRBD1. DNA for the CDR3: TGTGCCAGCAGTGCTTTGACAGGGGGCAATGGCTACACCTTC. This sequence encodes CASSALTGGNGYTF. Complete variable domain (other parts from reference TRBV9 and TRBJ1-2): DSGVTQTPKHLITATGQRVTLRCSPRSGDLSVYWYQQSLDQGLQFLIQYYNGEERAKGNILERFSAQQFPDLHSELNLSSLELGDSALYFCASSALTGGNGYTFGSGTRLTVV.